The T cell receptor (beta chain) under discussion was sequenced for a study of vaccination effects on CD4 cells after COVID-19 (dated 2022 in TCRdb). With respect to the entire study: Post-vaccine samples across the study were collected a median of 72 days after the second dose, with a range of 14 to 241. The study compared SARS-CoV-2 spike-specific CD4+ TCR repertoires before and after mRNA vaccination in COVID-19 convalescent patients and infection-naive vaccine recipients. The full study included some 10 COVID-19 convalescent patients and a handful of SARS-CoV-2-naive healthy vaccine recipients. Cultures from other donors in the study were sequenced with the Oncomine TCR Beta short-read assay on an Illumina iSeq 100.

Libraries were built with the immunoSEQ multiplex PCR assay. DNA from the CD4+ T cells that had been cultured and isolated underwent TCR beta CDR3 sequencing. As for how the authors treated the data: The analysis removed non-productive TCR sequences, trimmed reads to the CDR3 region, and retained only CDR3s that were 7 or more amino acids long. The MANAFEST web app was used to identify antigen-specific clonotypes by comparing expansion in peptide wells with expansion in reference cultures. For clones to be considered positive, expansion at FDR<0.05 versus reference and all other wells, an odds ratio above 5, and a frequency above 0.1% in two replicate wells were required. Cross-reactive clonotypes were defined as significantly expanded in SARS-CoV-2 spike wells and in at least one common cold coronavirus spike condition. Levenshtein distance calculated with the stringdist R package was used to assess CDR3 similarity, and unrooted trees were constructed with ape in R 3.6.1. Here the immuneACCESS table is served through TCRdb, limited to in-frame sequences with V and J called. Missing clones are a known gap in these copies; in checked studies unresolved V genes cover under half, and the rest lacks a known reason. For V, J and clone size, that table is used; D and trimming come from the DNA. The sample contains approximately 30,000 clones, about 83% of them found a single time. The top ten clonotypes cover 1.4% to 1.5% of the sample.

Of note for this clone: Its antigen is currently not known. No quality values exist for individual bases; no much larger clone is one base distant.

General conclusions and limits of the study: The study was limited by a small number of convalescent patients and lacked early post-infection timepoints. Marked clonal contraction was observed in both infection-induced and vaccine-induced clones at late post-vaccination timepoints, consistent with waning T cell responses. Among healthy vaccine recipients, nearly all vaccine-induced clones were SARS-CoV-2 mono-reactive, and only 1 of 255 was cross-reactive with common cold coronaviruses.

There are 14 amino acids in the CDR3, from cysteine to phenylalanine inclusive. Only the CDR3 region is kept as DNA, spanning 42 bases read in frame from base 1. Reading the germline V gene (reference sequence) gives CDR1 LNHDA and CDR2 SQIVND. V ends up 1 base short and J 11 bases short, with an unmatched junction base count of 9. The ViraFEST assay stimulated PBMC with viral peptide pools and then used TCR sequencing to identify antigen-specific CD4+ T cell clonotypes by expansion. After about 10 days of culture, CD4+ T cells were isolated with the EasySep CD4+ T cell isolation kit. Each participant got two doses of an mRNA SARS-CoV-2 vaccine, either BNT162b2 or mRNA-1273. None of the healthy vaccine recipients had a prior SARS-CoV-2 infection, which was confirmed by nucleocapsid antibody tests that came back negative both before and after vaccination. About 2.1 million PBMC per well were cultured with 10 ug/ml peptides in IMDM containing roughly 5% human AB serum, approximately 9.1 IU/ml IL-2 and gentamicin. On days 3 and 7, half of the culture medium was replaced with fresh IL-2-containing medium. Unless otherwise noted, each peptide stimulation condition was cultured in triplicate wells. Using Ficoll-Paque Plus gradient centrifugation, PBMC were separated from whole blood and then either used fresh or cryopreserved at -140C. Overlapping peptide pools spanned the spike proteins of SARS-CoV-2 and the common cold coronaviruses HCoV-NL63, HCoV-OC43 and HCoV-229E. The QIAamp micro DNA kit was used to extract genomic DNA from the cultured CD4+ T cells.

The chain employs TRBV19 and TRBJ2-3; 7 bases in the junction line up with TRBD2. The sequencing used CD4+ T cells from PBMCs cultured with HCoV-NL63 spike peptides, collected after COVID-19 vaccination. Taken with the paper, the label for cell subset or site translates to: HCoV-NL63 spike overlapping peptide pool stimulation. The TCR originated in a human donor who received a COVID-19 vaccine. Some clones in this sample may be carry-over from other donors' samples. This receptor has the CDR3 CASSIGEGLRGQYF. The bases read TGTGCCAGTAGTATAGGCGAGGGACTACGGGGGCAGTATTTT.